This T cell receptor (beta chain) originates from a study of blood T cells in healthy people across ages. This CDR3 contains 12 residues. Per germline, CDR1 ENHRY and CDR2 SYGVKD. The J segment lost 4 bases and the V segment lost 6 bases, leaving 2 bases of the junction unmatched. Primed by a sample-barcoded 5' primer and a J-beta primer mix, a second PCR proceeded for roughly 6 to 12 cycles. Tags on each cDNA molecule came from a template-switch adaptor with 12 random nucleotides. Each sample provided no less than 2.5 million CDR3-containing paired-end reads. TCRdb independently ran MiXCR on the 5' RACE reads; one entry per CDR3 protein. The data contain 600,000 or so distinct CDR3 sequences, roughly 30% of them singletons. A word on this clonotype: Its target is unknown.

Study-wide findings and caveats: No conclusive comparison of naive versus antigen-experienced cells was possible with unsorted PBMCs. Strong correlation linked observed beta diversity and percent naive T cells.

Input material: blood. J is TRBJ1-1 and V is TRBV10-3; 7 bases line up with TRBD1. The source of this sequence is a woman of 80 years or more in good health. CDR3 sequence reads: CAIRAGGTEAFF. The CDR3 nucleotides read TGTGCCATCAGGGCAGGGGGCACTGAAGCTTTCTTT.